These 8 T cell receptor beta chains were sequenced from one sample in a study of blood T cell repertoires in COVID-19. The method was immunoSEQ multiplex PCR; TCRdb's version includes in-frame clones alone and lacks a portion of them. The sample yields under 200,000 clones, around nine tenths seen once. Sequenced: peripheral blood. These receptors were collected from a man aged 18 to 29 with active or convalescent COVID-19.

CDR3 residues: CASRPRTGEAPETQYF. The CDR3 coding sequence is TGTGCCAGCAGACCCCGCACAGGGGAGGCCCCAGAGACCCAGTACTTC. The chain employs TRBV6-6 and TRBJ2-5; a weak D match, TRBD1 (7 bases). CDR3 length: 16 amino acids. V lost 6 bases and J lost 4, with 21 bases in between. Per the germline V gene, CDR1 is MNHNY and CDR2 is SVGAGI (reference sequence).

The rearrangement joins TRBV3-1 (or the pseudogene TRBV3-2) to TRBJ2-1; 10 nucleotides match TRBD2. CDR1 and CDR2 from the germline V gene are LGHDT and YNNKEL (reference sequence). CDR3 size: 18 residues. Trimming at V came to 0 bases and at J to 4 bases, leaving 9 bases not matched to a gene. In DNA form, the CDR3 reads TGTGCCAGCAGCCAAGATAGGTCTAGCGGGGGACTTTACAATGAGCAGTTCTTC. It translates to CASSQDRSSGGLYNEQFF.

V usage is TRBV7-6 and J usage is TRBJ1-1; D may be TRBD1 (5 bases). With 1 base removed from V and 3 bases from J, the gap between germline ends came to 21 bases. CDR1 is SGHVS, CDR2 FNYEAQ, per germline. The CDR3 loop spans 18 amino acids. CDR3: CASSLVQQGSILDTEAFF. DNA of the CDR3: TGTGCCAGCAGCTTAGTCCAGCAGGGTTCGATACTGGACACTGAAGCTTTCTTT.

V and J are TRBV7-3 and TRBJ2-7; TRBD2 is a possible D gene (6 bases). V was shortened by 2 bases and J by 3 bases, with 14 bases between the two germline ends. The CDR3 runs to 15 residues. Per germline, CDR1 SGHTA and CDR2 FQGTGA. The CDR3 is CASSLYYGSGYEQYF. In nucleotides, the CDR3 is TGTGCCAGCAGCTTATACTACGGGAGTGGCTACGAGCAGTACTTC.

The CDR3 here is CASSQGDRVNYEQYF. In nucleotides, the CDR3 is TGTGCCAGCAGCCAAGGGGACAGGGTGAATTACGAGCAGTACTTC. The chain couples TRBV9 to TRBJ2-7, with 9 positions matching TRBD1. This CDR3 region has 15 residues. V gave up 4 bases and J gave up 4 bases; unmatched junction bases: 9. Germline loops: CDR1 SGDLS, CDR2 YYNGEE. Full variable domain (missing parts from reference TRBV9 and TRBJ2-7): DSGVTQTPKHLITATGQRVTLRCSPRSGDLSVYWYQQSLDQGLQFLIQYYNGEERAKGNILERFSAQQFPDLHSELNLSSLELGDSALYFCASSQGDRVNYEQYFGPGTRLTVT.

The chain uses TRBV10-3 and TRBJ2-7; 8 bases are shared with TRBD2. With 7 bases clipped from V and 6 bases from J, the junction kept 14 bases outside the gene matches. The CDR3 spans 15 residues. The germline CDR1 and CDR2 sequences are ENHRY and SYGVKD. This chain's CDR3 is CAINRYSGGIGEQYF. The CDR3 nucleotides read TGTGCCATCAACCGATATTCGGGGGGGATTGGCGAGCAGTACTTC.

There are a few counts of this clone. This rearrangement joins TRBV19 to TRBJ1-2; D gene uncertain. The ends were cut back, 5 bases at V and 5 bases at J, with 15 bases in the middle. Germline values: CDR1 LNHDA, CDR2 SQIVND (reference sequence). The CDR3 totals 14 residues. For the CDR3, the DNA is TGTGCCAGTAGTGCACTCGGAGGCTTGTATGGCTACACCTTC. Amino acids: CASSALGGLYGYTF.

This rearrangement joins TRBV6-6 to TRBJ1-1; D is undetermined. Looked up from germline, CDR1 is MNHNY and CDR2 is SVGAGI (reference sequence). The CDR3 is made up of 12 amino acids. The germline V and J ends were trimmed by 10 bases and 1 base, with 10 bases remaining between them. The DNA of the CDR3 is TGTGCCACCCGACACGCGAACACTGAAGCTTTCTTT. Residues: CATRHANTEAFF.